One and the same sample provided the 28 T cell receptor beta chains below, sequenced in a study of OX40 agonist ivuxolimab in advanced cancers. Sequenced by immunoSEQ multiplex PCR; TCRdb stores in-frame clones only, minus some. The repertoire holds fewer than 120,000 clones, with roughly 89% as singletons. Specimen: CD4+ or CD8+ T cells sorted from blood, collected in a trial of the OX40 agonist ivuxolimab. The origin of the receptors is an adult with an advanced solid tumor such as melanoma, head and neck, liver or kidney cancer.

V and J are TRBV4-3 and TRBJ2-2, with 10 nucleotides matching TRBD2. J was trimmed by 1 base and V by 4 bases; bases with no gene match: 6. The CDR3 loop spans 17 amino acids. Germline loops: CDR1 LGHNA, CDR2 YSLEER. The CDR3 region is CASSRKTSGKNTGELFF. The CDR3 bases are TGCGCCAGCAGCCGGAAAACTAGCGGGAAGAACACCGGGGAGCTGTTTTTT.

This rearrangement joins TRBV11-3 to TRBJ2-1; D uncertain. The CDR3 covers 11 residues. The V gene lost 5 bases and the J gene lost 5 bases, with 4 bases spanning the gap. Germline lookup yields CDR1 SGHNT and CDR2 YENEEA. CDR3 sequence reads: CASSRDNEQFF. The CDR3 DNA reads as TGTGCCAGCAGCCGGGACAATGAGCAGTTCTTC.

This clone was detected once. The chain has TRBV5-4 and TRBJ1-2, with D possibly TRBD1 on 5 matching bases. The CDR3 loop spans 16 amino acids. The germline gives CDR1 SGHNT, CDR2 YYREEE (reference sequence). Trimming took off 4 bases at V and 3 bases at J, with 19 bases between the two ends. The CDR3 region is CASSPRDHSGDYGYTF. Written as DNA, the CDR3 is TGTGCCAGCAGCCCGCGGGACCACTCGGGTGACTATGGCTACACCTTC.

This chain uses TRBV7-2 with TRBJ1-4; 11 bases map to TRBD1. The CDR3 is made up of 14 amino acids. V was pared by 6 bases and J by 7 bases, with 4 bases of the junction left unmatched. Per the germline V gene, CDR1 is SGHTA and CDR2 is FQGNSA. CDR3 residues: CASRRDRGAEKLFF. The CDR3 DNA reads TGTGCCAGCAGAAGGGACAGGGGGGCTGAAAAACTGTTTTTT.

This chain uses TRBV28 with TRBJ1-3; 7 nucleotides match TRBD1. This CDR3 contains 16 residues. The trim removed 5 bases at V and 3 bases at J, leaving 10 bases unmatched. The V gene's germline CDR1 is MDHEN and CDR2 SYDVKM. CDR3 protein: CASSRLGQSDGNTIYF. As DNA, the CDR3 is TGTGCCAGCAGTCGCCTGGGACAGTCGGATGGAAACACCATATATTTT.

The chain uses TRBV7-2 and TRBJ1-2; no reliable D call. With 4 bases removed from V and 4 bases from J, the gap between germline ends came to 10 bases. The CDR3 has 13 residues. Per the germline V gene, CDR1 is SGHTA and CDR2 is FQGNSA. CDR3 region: CASSSKTGYGYTF. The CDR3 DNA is TGTGCCAGCAGCTCTAAGACGGGCTATGGCTACACCTTC.

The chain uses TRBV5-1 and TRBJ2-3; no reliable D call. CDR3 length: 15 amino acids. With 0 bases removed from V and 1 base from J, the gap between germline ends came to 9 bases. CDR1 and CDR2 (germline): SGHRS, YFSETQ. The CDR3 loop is CASSLERPGTDTQYF. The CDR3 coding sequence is TGCGCCAGCAGCTTGGAGAGACCCGGCACAGATACGCAGTATTTT.

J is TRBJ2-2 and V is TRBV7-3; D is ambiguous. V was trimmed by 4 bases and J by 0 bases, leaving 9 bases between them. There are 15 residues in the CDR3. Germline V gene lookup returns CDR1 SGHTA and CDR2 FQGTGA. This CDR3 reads CASSSSTTNTGELFF. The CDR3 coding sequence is TGTGCCAGCAGCTCATCGACAACGAACACCGGGGAGCTGTTTTTT.

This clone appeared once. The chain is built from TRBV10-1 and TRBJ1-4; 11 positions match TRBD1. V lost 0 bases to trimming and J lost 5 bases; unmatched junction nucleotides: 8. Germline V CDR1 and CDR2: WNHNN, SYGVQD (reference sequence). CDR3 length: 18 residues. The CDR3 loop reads CASSESMGQGEGNEKLFF. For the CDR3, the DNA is TGCGCCAGCAGTGAGTCTATGGGACAGGGGGAGGGGAATGAAAAACTGTTTTTT.

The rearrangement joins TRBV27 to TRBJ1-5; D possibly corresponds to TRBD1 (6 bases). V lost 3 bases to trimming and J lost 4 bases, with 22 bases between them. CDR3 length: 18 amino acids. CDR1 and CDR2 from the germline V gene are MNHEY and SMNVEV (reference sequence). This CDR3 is CASSFLTGAGAPNQPQHF. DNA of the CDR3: TGTGCCAGCAGTTTTCTGACAGGCGCTGGGGCGCCAAATCAGCCCCAGCATTTT.

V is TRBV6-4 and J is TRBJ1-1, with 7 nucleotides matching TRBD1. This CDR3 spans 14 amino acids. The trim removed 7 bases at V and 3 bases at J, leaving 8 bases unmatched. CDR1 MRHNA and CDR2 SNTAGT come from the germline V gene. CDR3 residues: CASKTSGGDTEAFF. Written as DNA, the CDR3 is TGTGCCAGCAAAACATCAGGGGGAGACACTGAAGCTTTCTTT.

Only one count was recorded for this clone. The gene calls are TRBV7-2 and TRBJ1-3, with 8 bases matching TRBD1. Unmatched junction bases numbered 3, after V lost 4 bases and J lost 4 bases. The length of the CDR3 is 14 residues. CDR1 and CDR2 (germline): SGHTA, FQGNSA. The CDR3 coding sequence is TGTGCCAGCAGCTGGACAGGGCCAGGAAACACCATATATTTT. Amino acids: CASSWTGPGNTIYF.

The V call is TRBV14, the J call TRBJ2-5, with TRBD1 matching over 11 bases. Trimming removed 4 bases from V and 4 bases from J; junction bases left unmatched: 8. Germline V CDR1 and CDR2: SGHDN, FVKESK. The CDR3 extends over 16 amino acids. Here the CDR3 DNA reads TGTGCCAGCAGCCGAGGACAGGGGGCCAATGGAGAGACCCAGTACTTC. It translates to CASSRGQGANGETQYF.

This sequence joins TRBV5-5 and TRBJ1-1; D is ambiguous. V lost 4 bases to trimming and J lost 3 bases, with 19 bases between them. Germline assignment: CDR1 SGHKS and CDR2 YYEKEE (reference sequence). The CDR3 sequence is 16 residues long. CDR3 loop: CASSPDTMWMDTEAFF. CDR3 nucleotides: TGTGCCAGCAGCCCCGACACCATGTGGATGGACACTGAAGCTTTCTTT.

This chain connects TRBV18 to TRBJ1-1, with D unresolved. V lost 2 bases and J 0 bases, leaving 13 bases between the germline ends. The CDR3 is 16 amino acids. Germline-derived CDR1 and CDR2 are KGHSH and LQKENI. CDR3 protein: CASSPIAGGMNTEAFF. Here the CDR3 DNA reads TGTGCCAGCTCACCAATCGCGGGCGGAATGAACACTGAAGCTTTCTTT.

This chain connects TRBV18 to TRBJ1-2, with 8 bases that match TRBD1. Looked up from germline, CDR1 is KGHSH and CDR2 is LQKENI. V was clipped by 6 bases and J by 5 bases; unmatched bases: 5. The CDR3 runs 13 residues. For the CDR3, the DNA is TGTGCCAGCTCCCCAGGGGGCGGTTATGGCTACACCTTC. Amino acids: CASSPGGGYGYTF.

CDR3 nucleotide sequence: TGTGCCAGCTTTTGGGTTAACTATGGCTACACCTTC. Translated: CASFWVNYGYTF. V and J are TRBV6-5 and TRBJ1-2; D is uncertain. Trimming pared 8 bases from V and 1 base from J, leaving 8 bases between. Germline CDR1 and CDR2: MNHEY and SVGAGI. The CDR3 extends over 12 amino acids.

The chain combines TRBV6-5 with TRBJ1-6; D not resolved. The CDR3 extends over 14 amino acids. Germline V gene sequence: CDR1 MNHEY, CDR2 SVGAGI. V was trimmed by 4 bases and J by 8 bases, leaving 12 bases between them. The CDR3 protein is CASSSVITDSPLHF. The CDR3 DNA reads TGTGCCAGCAGTTCGGTTATTACGGATTCACCCCTCCACTTT.

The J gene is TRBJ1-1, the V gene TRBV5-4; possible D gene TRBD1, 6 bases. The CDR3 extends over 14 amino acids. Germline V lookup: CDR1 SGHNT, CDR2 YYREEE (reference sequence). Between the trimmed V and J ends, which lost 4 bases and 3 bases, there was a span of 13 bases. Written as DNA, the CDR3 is TGTGCCAGCAGCCCGCCCTCAGGGGACACTGAAGCTTTCTTT. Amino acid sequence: CASSPPSGDTEAFF.

The CDR3 sequence: CASSLVTATSGRFPSYNEQFF. The CDR3 DNA reads as TGTGCCAGCAGCTTAGTAACCGCTACTAGCGGGAGATTTCCATCCTACAATGAGCAGTTCTTC. This chain connects TRBV13 to TRBJ2-1, with TRBD2 matching over 11 bases. The CDR3 contains 21 residues. CDR1 is PRHDT and CDR2 is FYEKMQ in the germline V gene (reference sequence). V shed 1 base, J shed 1 base, and the junction held 15 bases outside the gene matches.

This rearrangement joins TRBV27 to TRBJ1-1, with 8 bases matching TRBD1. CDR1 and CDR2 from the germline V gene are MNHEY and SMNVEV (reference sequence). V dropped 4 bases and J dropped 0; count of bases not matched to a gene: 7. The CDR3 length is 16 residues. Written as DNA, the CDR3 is TGTGCCAGCAGTTCCACAGGGGGATACGTGAACACTGAAGCTTTCTTT. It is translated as CASSSTGGYVNTEAFF.

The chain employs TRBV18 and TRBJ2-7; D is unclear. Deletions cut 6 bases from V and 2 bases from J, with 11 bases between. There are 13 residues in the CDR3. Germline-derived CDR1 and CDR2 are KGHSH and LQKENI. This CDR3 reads CASSASDPYEQYF. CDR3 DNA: TGTGCCAGCTCTGCGTCGGATCCCTACGAGCAGTACTTC.

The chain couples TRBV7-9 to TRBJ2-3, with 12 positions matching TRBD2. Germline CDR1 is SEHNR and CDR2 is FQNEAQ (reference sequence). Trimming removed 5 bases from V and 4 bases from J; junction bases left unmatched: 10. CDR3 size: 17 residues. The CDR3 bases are TGTGCCAGCAGCCTCTGGCTAGCGGGGGGGATCGCAGATACGCAGTATTTT. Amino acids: CASSLWLAGGIADTQYF. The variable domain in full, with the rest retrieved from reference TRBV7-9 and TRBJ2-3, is DTGVSQNPRHKITKRGQNVTFRCDPISEHNRLYWYRQTLGQGPEFLTYFQNEAQLEKSRLLSDRFSAERPKGSFSTLEIQRTEQGDSAMYLCASSLWLAGGIADTQYFGPGTRLTVL.

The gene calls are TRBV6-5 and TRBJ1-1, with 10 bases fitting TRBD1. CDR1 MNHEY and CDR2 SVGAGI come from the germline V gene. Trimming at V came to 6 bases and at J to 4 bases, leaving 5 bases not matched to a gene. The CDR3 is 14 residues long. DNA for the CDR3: TGTGCCAGCAGAAGACAGGGGGCGAGCACTGAAGCTTTCTTT. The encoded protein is CASRRQGASTEAFF.

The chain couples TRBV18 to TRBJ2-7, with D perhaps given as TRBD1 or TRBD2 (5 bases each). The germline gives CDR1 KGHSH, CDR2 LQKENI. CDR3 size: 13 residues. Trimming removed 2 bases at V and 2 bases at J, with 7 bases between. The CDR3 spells CASSPGTTYEQYF. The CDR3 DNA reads TGTGCCAGCTCACCAGGGACCACCTACGAGCAGTACTTC.

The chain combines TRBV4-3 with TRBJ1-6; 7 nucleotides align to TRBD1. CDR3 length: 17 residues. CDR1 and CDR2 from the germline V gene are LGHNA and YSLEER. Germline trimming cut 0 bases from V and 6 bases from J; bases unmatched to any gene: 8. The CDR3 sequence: CASSQDFQGGFNSPLHF. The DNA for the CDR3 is TGCGCCAGCAGCCAAGATTTCCAGGGGGGCTTTAATTCACCCCTCCACTTT.

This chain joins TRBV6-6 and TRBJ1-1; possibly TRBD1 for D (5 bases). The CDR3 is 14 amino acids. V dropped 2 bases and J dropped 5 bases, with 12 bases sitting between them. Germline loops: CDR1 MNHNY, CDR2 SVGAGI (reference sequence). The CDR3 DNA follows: TGTGCCAGCAGTTACAACGGGGGAAGGACTGAAGCTTTCTTT. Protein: CASSYNGGRTEAFF.

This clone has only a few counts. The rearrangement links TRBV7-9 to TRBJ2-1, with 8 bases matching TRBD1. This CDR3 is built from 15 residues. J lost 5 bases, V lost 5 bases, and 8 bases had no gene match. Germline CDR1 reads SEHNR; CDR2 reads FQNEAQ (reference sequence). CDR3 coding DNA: TGTGCCAGCAGCCCCTGGACAGGGTCCCACAATGAGCAGTTCTTC. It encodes CASSPWTGSHNEQFF.